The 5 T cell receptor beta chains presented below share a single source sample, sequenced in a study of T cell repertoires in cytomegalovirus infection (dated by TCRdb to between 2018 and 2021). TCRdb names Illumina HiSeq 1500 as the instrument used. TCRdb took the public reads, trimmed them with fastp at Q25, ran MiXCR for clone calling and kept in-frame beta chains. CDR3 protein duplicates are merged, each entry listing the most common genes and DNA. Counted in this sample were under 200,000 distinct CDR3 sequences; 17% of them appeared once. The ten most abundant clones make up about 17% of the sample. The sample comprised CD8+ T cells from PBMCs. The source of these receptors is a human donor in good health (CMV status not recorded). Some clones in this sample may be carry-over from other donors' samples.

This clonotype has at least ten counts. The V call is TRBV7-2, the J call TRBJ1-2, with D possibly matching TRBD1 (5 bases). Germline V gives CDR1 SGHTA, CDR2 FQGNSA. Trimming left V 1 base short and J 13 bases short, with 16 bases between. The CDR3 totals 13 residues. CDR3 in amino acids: CASSLGLQAYSTF. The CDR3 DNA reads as TGTGCCAGCAGCTTAGGCCTACAGGCTTACTCCACCTTC.

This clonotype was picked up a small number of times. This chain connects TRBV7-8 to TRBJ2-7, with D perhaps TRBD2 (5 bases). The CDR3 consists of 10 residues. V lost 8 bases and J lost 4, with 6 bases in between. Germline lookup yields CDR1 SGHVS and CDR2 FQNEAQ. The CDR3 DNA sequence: TGTGCCAGCGGGGAGTACGAGCAGTACTTC. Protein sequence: CASGEYEQYF.

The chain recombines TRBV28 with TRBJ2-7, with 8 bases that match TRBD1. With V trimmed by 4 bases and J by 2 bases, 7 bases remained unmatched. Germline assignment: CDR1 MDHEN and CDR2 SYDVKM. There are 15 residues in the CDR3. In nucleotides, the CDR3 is TGTGCCAGCAGTTCCCGGACAGGGCTCCCCTACGAGCAGTACTTC. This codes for CASSSRTGLPYEQYF. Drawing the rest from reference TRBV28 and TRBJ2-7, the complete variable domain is DVKVTQSSRYLVKRTGEKVFLECVQDMDHENMFWYRQDPGLGLRLIYFSYDVKMKEKGDIPEGYSVSREKKERFSLILESASTNQTSMYLCASSSRTGLPYEQYFGPGTRLTVT.

CDR3 region: CASSKGLAAEQFF. In DNA, the CDR3 is TGTGCCAGCAGCAAAGGACTAGCCGCCGAGCAGTTCTTC. The rearrangement links TRBV7-2 to TRBJ2-1, with 8 bases fitting TRBD2. V trimming: 5 bases; J trimming: 10 bases; junction bases outside the gene matches: 7. This CDR3 contains 13 residues. Germline CDR1 and CDR2: SGHTA and FQGNSA.

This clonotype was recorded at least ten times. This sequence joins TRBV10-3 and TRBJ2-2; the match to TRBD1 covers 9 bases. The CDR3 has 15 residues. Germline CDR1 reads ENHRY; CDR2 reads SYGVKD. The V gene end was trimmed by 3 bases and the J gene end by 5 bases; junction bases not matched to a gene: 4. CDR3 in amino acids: CAISDRDRATGELFF. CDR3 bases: TGTGCCATCAGTGACCGGGACAGGGCGACCGGGGAGCTGTTTTTT.